The rows below give T cell receptor beta chains drawn from one sample of a study of neurological immune-mediated disorders. One entry per CDR3 protein results from TCRdb running MiXCR on the 5' RACE reads. The sample has approximately 74,000 distinct CDR3 sequences; around 9.9% are singletons. Material: PBMCs. The receptor set was obtained from a man between 50 and 59 years old in good health. Each CDR3 is given with its conserved first and last residue. D genes are given only for firm matches. Expanded clones are given a class, and other clones once, few, many or no size at all.

D gene	V gene	J gene	clone size	CDR3 protein	CDR3 DNA
TRBD2	TRBV6-5	TRBJ2-2	many	CASSYGGTSPNTGELFF	TGTGCCAGCAGTTACGGAGGGACTAGCCCGAACACCGGGGAGCTGTTTTTT
-	TRBV27	TRBJ1-2	many	CASRPVTGRTYGYTF	TGTGCCAGCAGGCCCGTCACAGGGCGGACATATGGCTACACCTTC
-	TRBV10-3	TRBJ2-7	many	CATAIGPYEQYF	TGTGCCACAGCAATTGGGCCCTATGAACAGTACTTC
-	TRBV7-2	TRBJ1-5	many	CASSLIDQPQHF	TGTGCCAGCAGCCTGATCGATCAGCCCCAGCATTTT
TRBD2	TRBV4-1	TRBJ2-5	many	CASSQGVVAGASRETQYF	TGCGCCAGCAGCCAAGGAGTAGTAGCGGGGGCGTCCCGGGAGACCCAGTACTTC
TRBD2	TRBV6-5	TRBJ2-2	many	CASSWNSGRAGTGELFF	TGTGCCAGCAGTTGGAACAGCGGGAGGGCCGGCACCGGGGAGCTGTTTTTT
-	TRBV20-1	TRBJ1-5	many	CSARIPGNQPQHF	TGCAGTGCTAGGATCCCGGGCAATCAGCCCCAGCATTTT
TRBD1	TRBV5-1	TRBJ2-1	many	CASGDRGLLRTDEQFF	TGCGCCAGCGGGGACAGGGGGCTCCTGCGAACAGATGAGCAGTTCTTC
-	TRBV7-3	TRBJ2-2	few	CASRRDNANTGELFF	TGTGCCAGCAGACGGGACAACGCGAACACCGGGGAGCTGTTTTTT
TRBD1	TRBV6-5	TRBJ2-1	many	CASRRDRGIYEQFF	TGTGCCAGCAGACGGGACAGGGGAATCTATGAGCAGTTCTTC
-	TRBV4-1	TRBJ1-6	many	CASSQDVGPGIYNSPLHF	TGCGCCAGCAGCCAAGATGTGGGCCCGGGAATCTATAATTCACCCCTCCACTTT
TRBD1	TRBV3-1	TRBJ1-5	-	CASSQGRGRGQPQHF	TGTGCCAGCAGCCAAGGCAGGGGGCGCGGGCAGCCCCAGCATTTT
TRBD2	TRBV5-1	TRBJ2-1	many	CASSLGGLAHNEQFF	TGCGCCAGCAGCTTGGGGGGACTAGCGCACAATGAGCAGTTCTTC
TRBD1	TRBV28	TRBJ1-5	many	CASSSRPGGFSNQPQHF	TGTGCCAGCAGTTCCAGGCCAGGGGGCTTTAGCAATCAGCCCCAGCATTTT
-	TRBV12-3/TRBV12-4	TRBJ1-3	many	CASIWGSSSGNTIYF	TGTGCCAGCATCTGGGGCAGTAGCTCTGGAAACACCATATATTTT
-	TRBV10-3	TRBJ2-3	many	CAISVSTGGGTDTQYF	TGTGCCATCAGTGTTTCGACGGGGGGCGGCACAGATACGCAGTATTTT
-	TRBV6-5	TRBJ2-5	few	CASKTGTSSRTQYF	TGTGCCAGCAAAACAGGGACCTCATCCCGGACCCAGTACTTC
-	TRBV6-5	TRBJ2-1	many	CASSYSGGPNNEQFF	TGTGCCAGCAGTTACTCAGGGGGACCGAATAATGAGCAGTTCTTC
-	TRBV20-1	TRBJ2-1	many	CSAGDFEQFF	TGCAGTGCTGGTGACTTTGAGCAGTTCTTC
TRBD2	TRBV6-2/TRBV6-3	TRBJ2-1	many	CASNPGSGRGNEQFF	TGTGCCAGCAACCCAGGCAGCGGGAGGGGAAATGAGCAGTTCTTC
-	TRBV15	TRBJ2-6	many	CATSRAGDGANVLTF	TGTGCCACCAGCAGGGCAGGGGACGGGGCCAACGTCCTGACTTTC
-	TRBV5-1	TRBJ2-7	-	CASSPGQVTLYYEKYF	TGCGCCAGCAGCCCTGGGCAGGTGACGTTATACTACGAGAAGTACTTC
TRBD1	TRBV6-2/TRBV6-3	TRBJ1-4	many	CASSYDREGKLFF	TGTGCCAGCAGCTATGACAGGGAAGGAAAACTGTTTTTT
-	TRBV3-1	TRBJ1-1	many	CASSQEHMNTEAFF	TGTGCCAGCAGCCAAGAGCATATGAACACTGAAGCTTTCTTT
-	TRBV28	TRBJ1-3	many	CASSPGSESSGNTIYF	TGTGCCAGCAGTCCAGGGAGCGAATCCTCTGGAAACACCATATATTTT
TRBD2	TRBV20-1	TRBJ2-1	-	CSARTSGIEQFF	TGCAGTGCTAGGACTAGCGGGATTGAGCAGTTCTTC
-	TRBV20-1	TRBJ1-6	few	CSAKKGGRSISPLHF	TGCAGTGCCAAAAAAGGGGGACGGTCTATCTCGCCCCTCCACTTT
TRBD1	TRBV20-1	TRBJ1-6	many	CSAQPGTGTPPLHF	TGCAGTGCTCAGCCCGGGACAGGGACTCCACCCCTCCACTTT
TRBD1	TRBV5-1	TRBJ2-7	many	CASRDGVTGAYEQYF	TGCGCCAGCAGGGACGGTGTGACAGGGGCCTACGAGCAGTACTTC
-	TRBV5-6	TRBJ2-5	many	CASSFGSGKGETQYF	TGTGCCAGCAGCTTCGGTTCCGGAAAGGGAGAGACCCAGTACTTC
-	TRBV7-2	TRBJ2-7	many	CASSLAGAYEQYF	TGTGCCAGCAGCTTAGCGGGAGCCTACGAGCAGTACTTC
-	TRBV6-5	TRBJ2-7	many	CASSWNTYEQYF	TGTGCCAGCAGTTGGAACACCTACGAGCAGTACTTC
TRBD2	TRBV5-1	TRBJ2-7	many	CASSSEGTGRTYEQYF	TGCGCCAGCAGCTCGGAGGGGACCGGGAGGACCTACGAGCAGTACTTC
-	TRBV7-2	TRBJ2-1	-	CASSSHRAEQFF	TGTGCCAGCAGCTCCCACAGGGCTGAGCAGTTCTTC
TRBD2	TRBV6-6	TRBJ2-7	many	CASSYREGLHEQYF	TGTGCCAGCAGTTATCGGGAGGGCCTTCACGAGCAGTACTTC
TRBD1	TRBV20-1	TRBJ2-7	many	CSARETGGSSYEQYF	TGCAGTGCTAGAGAGACAGGGGGGAGCTCCTACGAGCAGTACTTC
-	TRBV28	TRBJ1-1	many	CASSSPRRVGTEAFF	TGTGCCAGCAGTTCCCCCCGCCGAGTAGGAACTGAAGCTTTCTTT
-	TRBV29-1	TRBJ2-2	many	CSVDKGGTGELFF	TGCAGCGTTGATAAAGGTGGCACCGGGGAGCTGTTTTTT
TRBD1	TRBV5-1	TRBJ2-4	many	CASSSGQGATKNIQYF	TGCGCCAGCAGCTCGGGACAGGGGGCGACCAAAAACATTCAGTACTTC
-	TRBV20-1	TRBJ2-7	many	CSARSHDRTGEQYF	TGCAGTGCTAGATCCCACGACAGGACCGGGGAGCAGTACTTC
-	TRBV5-6	TRBJ2-1	many	CASSLALRVSYNEQFF	TGTGCCAGCAGCTTGGCCCTGCGGGTGTCCTACAATGAGCAGTTCTTC
-	TRBV15	TRBJ1-1	many	CATSPRGANTEAFF	TGTGCCACCAGTCCAAGGGGGGCGAACACTGAAGCTTTCTTT
-	TRBV20-1	TRBJ1-6	many	CSARDPREDSPLHF	TGCAGTGCTAGAGATCCCAGGGAGGACTCACCCCTCCACTTT